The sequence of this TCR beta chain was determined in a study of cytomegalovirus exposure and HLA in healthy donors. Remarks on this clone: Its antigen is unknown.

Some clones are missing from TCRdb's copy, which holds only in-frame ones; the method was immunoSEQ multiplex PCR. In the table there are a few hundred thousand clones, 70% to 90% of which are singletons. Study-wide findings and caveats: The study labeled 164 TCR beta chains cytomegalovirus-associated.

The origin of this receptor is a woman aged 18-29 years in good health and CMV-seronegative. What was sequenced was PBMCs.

CDR3 nucleotide sequence: TGCGCCAGCAGCCAAGGGACAGGGGTTGGCACCGGGGAGCTGTTTTTT. It translates to CASSQGTGVGTGELFF. This rearrangement joins TRBV5-1 to TRBJ2-2; TRBD1 matches 10 bases. V shed 4 bases and J 4 bases; nucleotides not matched to a gene: 7. This CDR3 contains 16 residues. CDR1 is SGHRS, CDR2 YFSETQ, per germline. The variable domain in full, with the rest retrieved from reference TRBV5-1 and TRBJ2-2, is KAGVTQTPRYLIKTRGQQVTLSCSPISGHRSVSWYQQTPGQGLQFLFEYFSETQRNKGNFPGRFSGRQFSNSRSEMNVSTLELGDSALYLCASSQGTGVGTGELFFGEGSRLTVL.